One and the same sample provided the 27 T cell receptor beta chains below, sequenced in a study of CD8 T cells in Susac syndrome. Random hexamers were used to reverse transcribe an amount of 0.5 to 1 ug RNA. TCRdb called the immunoSEQ multiplex PCR reads again in MiXCR, with one record for every CDR3 protein. The repertoire holds 150,000 or so distinct CDR3 sequences, with 90% to 95% as singletons. Sequencing used CD4+ T cells from PBMCs. Every receptor here comes from a human donor in good health.

This sequence joins TRBV29-1 and TRBJ2-3; D call uncertain. The length of the CDR3 is 11 residues. V shed 4 bases and J shed 0 bases, with 2 bases lying between them. The germline V gene has CDR1 SQVTM and CDR2 ANQGSEA. CDR3 region: CSVASTDTQYF. DNA for the CDR3: TGCAGCGTTGCTAGCACAGATACGCAGTATTTT.

This chain uses TRBV19 with TRBJ2-4, with 11 bases fitting TRBD2. The CDR3 contains 19 residues. Germline V lookup: CDR1 LNHDA, CDR2 SQIVND (reference sequence). J lost 1 base, V lost 6 bases, and 14 bases had no gene match. CDR3 residues: CASSPEVSGGAAAKNIQYF. The CDR3 DNA follows: TGTGCCAGTAGCCCGGAGGTTAGCGGGGGGGCCGCTGCCAAAAACATTCAGTACTTC.

This chain connects TRBV30 to TRBJ1-5; D is perhaps TRBD1 (5 bases). This CDR3 has 13 amino acids. V was cut by 4 bases and J by 6 bases, with 13 bases left in between. Germline V gene lookup returns CDR1 GTSNPN and CDR2 SVGIG (reference sequence). CDR3 in amino acids: CAWTLGGGQPQHF. The CDR3, as DNA: TGTGCCTGGACCCTGGGGGGGGGTCAGCCCCAGCATTTT.

The CDR3 coding sequence is TGTGCCAGCAGGGCCGGGGGGAGCACAGATACGCAGTATTTT. It specifies CASRAGGSTDTQYF. This chain links TRBV7-6 with TRBJ2-3, with 7 bases that match TRBD2. The germline V gene has CDR1 SGHVS and CDR2 FNYEAQ. This CDR3 spans 14 amino acids. Trimming at V came to 6 bases and at J to 0 bases, leaving 3 bases not matched to a gene. The full variable domain, rest sourced from reference TRBV7-6 and TRBJ2-3, is GAGVSQSPRYKVTKRGQDVALRCDPISGHVSLYWYRQALGQGPEFLTYFNYEAQQDKSGLPNDRFSAERPEGSISTLTIQRTEQRDSAMYRCASRAGGSTDTQYFGPGTRLTVL.

This clonotype was counted a single time. The chain links TRBV19 to TRBJ1-1, with 7 bases fitting TRBD1. CDR1 is LNHDA, CDR2 SQIVND, per germline (reference sequence). Trimming at V came to 6 bases and at J to 6 bases, leaving 10 bases not matched to a gene. The CDR3 runs to 14 residues. The CDR3 here is CASRRLAGGAEAFF. CDR3 coding DNA: TGTGCCAGTAGAAGGCTGGCAGGGGGGGCTGAAGCTTTCTTT.

The chain employs TRBV7-3 and TRBJ2-3, with TRBD2 matching 8 bases. Losses at the gene ends were 5 bases for V and 5 bases for J; bases not matched to a gene: 6. CDR1 is SGHTA and CDR2 is FQGTGA in the germline V gene. This CDR3 is built from 14 residues. The CDR3 here is CASSLGLAGDTQYF. The CDR3 DNA sequence: TGTGCCAGCAGCCTGGGGCTAGCGGGAGATACGCAGTATTTT.

The chain couples TRBV12-5 to TRBJ2-6; no clear D gene. This CDR3 contains 18 residues. Germline assignment: CDR1 LGHNT and CDR2 FRNRAP. Trimming left V 6 bases short and J 0 bases short, with 18 bases between. The CDR3 is CASGDQGRISSGANVLTF. CDR3 bases: TGTGCTAGTGGCGATCAAGGACGTATCAGCTCTGGGGCCAACGTCCTGACTTTC.

This chain uses TRBV19 with TRBJ1-5, with 9 bases matching TRBD1. The germline CDR1 and CDR2 sequences are LNHDA and SQIVND (reference sequence). Trimming removed 2 bases from V and 0 bases from J; junction bases left unmatched: 5. The CDR3 length is 17 residues. CDR3 region: CASSIRQGVYSNQPQHF. CDR3 nucleotides: TGTGCCAGTAGTATACGACAGGGGGTATATAGCAATCAGCCCCAGCATTTT.

The chain employs TRBV20-1 and TRBJ1-4, with 8 bases lining up with TRBD1. The CDR3 covers 12 residues. The J segment lost 8 bases and the V segment lost 6 bases, leaving 5 bases of the junction unmatched. Per germline, CDR1 DFQATT and CDR2 SNEGSKA (reference sequence). The CDR3 here is CSAQGAEEKLFF. CDR3 sequence (DNA): TGCAGTGCCCAGGGGGCAGAGGAAAAACTGTTTTTT.

The V call is TRBV20-1, the J call TRBJ2-7, with D possibly being TRBD1 (6 bases). The CDR3 length is 10 residues. The germline CDR1 and CDR2 sequences are DFQATT and SNEGSKA (reference sequence). With 3 bases removed from V and 10 bases from J, the gap between germline ends came to 10 bases. The CDR3 loop reads CSASGGQQYF. The CDR3 DNA reads as TGCAGTGCTAGTGGGGGACAACAGTACTTC.

The gene calls are TRBV11-1 and TRBJ1-2; 7 bases align to TRBD1. This CDR3 has 13 residues. CDR1 is SGHAT, CDR2 FQDESV, per germline (reference sequence). J lost 7 bases, V lost 5 bases, and 7 bases had no gene match. CDR3 protein: CASSGRTGSGYTF. The CDR3 region has the DNA TGTGCCAGCAGCGGGAGGACAGGCTCTGGCTACACCTTC.

The CDR3 coding sequence is TGCAGTGCTAGCCCGGCTTTCTCCTACGAGCAGTACTTC. This translates into CSASPAFSYEQYF. J is TRBJ2-7 and V is TRBV20-1; no firm D call. Trimming pared 3 bases from V and 0 bases from J, leaving 9 bases between. The germline V gene encodes CDR1 DFQATT and CDR2 SNEGSKA (reference sequence). CDR3 length: 13 residues.

The chain recombines TRBV11-2 with TRBJ1-3; D call uncertain. Trimming removed 4 bases from V and 4 bases from J, with 14 bases in between. The CDR3 consists of 15 residues. Germline values: CDR1 SGHAT, CDR2 FQNNGV. In DNA, the CDR3 is TGTGCCAGCAGCTGGACGGCAGGCCGGGGAAACACCATATATTTT. Its protein is CASSWTAGRGNTIYF.

The chain has TRBV29-1 and TRBJ1-6; D not certain. The CDR3 extends over 12 amino acids. Germline V lookup: CDR1 SQVTM, CDR2 ANQGSEA. Trimming took off 7 bases at V and 7 bases at J, with 11 bases between the two ends. The CDR3 DNA follows: TGCAGCGCGAGGGTTGGAAATTCACCCCTCCACTTT. It specifies CSARVGNSPLHF.

CDR3 in amino acids: CATWTSGGVDNEQFF. CDR3 DNA sequence: TGTGCCACCTGGACTAGCGGGGGGGTGGACAATGAGCAGTTCTTC. The chain is built from TRBV10-3 and TRBJ2-1, with 15 bases fitting TRBD2. The CDR3 is made up of 15 amino acids. Unmatched junction bases numbered 6, after V lost 10 bases and J lost 5 bases. Germline CDR1 and CDR2: ENHRY and SYGVKD.

This clonotype was counted a single time. V is TRBV15 and J is TRBJ2-2; a possible D gene is TRBD2 (6 bases). In germline, CDR1 is LNHNV, CDR2 YYDKDF (reference sequence). Trimming took off 0 bases at V and 6 bases at J, with 8 bases between the two ends. The CDR3 contains 14 residues. The CDR3 nucleotides are TGTGCCACCAGCAGAGATCGGAGGGCCGGGGAGCTGTTTTTT. This sequence encodes CATSRDRRAGELFF. The full variable domain, in which reference TRBV15 and TRBJ2-2 provide the parts outside the CDR3, is DAMVIQNPRYQVTQFGKPVTLSCSQTLNHNVMYWYQQKSSQAPKLLFHYYDKDFNNEADTPDNFQSRRPNTSFCFLDIRSPGLGDTAMYLCATSRDRRAGELFFGEGSRLTVL.

This chain uses TRBV20-1 with TRBJ2-1; 8 positions agree with TRBD1. Germline CDR1 and CDR2: DFQATT and SNEGSKA (reference sequence). Trimming cost V 6 bases and J 4 bases; bases outside gene matches: 11. The CDR3 is 15 amino acids. The CDR3 DNA sequence: TGCAGTGCCGCCAAAACAGGGGGATCGTACAATGAGCAGTTCTTC. It encodes CSAAKTGGSYNEQFF.

This CDR3 is CASSKLIGEKLFF. DNA of the CDR3: TGTGCCAGCAGCAAACTTATCGGTGAAAAACTGTTTTTT. This chain uses TRBV3-1 with TRBJ1-4; D is unresolved. CDR3 size: 13 residues. The germline V and J ends were trimmed by 5 bases and 7 bases, with 11 bases remaining between them. Germline loops: CDR1 LGHDT, CDR2 YNNKEL (reference sequence). The whole variable domain, filled in from reference TRBV3-1 and TRBJ1-4, reads DTAVSQTPKYLVTQMGNDKSIKCEQNLGHDTMYWYKQDSKKFLKIMFSYNNKELIINETVPNRFSPKSPDKAHLNLHINSLELGDSAVYFCASSKLIGEKLFFGSGTQLSVL.

This rearrangement joins TRBV7-2 to TRBJ1-2; no definite D call. Trimming took off 4 bases at V and 8 bases at J, with 14 bases between the two ends. CDR1 and CDR2 (germline): SGHTA, FQGNSA. There are 13 residues in the CDR3. CDR3 DNA sequence: TGTGCCAGCAGCTCGACCCGGGCCGGAGGCTACACCTTC. Protein product: CASSSTRAGGYTF.

The chain couples TRBV30 to TRBJ1-2; 10 bases map to TRBD1. CDR3 length: 15 amino acids. V dropped 1 base and J dropped 3; count of bases not matched to a gene: 5. CDR1 and CDR2 (germline): GTSNPN, SVGIG (reference sequence). The CDR3 DNA follows: TGTGCCTGGAGTGCCTGGACAGGGGGGTACTATGGCTACACCTTC. Its protein product is CAWSAWTGGYYGYTF.

The chain uses TRBV19 and TRBJ1-2; no clear D. V was pared by 5 bases and J by 2 bases, with 21 bases between. This CDR3 has 17 residues. Per germline, CDR1 LNHDA and CDR2 SQIVND (reference sequence). The CDR3 here is CASSRRAQMELNYGYTF. CDR3 coding DNA: TGTGCCAGTAGTCGCCGGGCACAAATGGAGCTAAACTATGGCTACACCTTC.

The genes are TRBV29-1 and TRBJ2-4; D may correspond to TRBD1 or TRBD2 (6 bases each). Germline assignment: CDR1 SQVTM and CDR2 ANQGSEA. The CDR3 has 14 residues. V lost 1 base, J lost 6 bases, and 13 bases lay in between. The CDR3 DNA reads TGCAGCGTTGAAGGAGTACAGGGAGGAAACATTCAGTACTTC. It codes for CSVEGVQGGNIQYF.

The chain uses TRBV29-1 and TRBJ2-1; 7 bases fit TRBD2. Germline loops: CDR1 SQVTM, CDR2 ANQGSEA. The CDR3 loop spans 14 amino acids. With 5 bases clipped from V and 4 bases from J, the junction kept 8 bases outside the gene matches. The CDR3 bases are TGCAGCGTTAAGTCTAGCGGTGATTACAATGAGCAGTTCTTC. It yields the protein CSVKSSGDYNEQFF.

V gene TRBV29-1 combines with J gene TRBJ2-5, with 8 bases matching TRBD2. The germline V gene has CDR1 SQVTM and CDR2 ANQGSEA. This CDR3 has 13 amino acids. V lost 7 bases to trimming and J lost 1 base; unmatched junction nucleotides: 5. CDR3 amino acids: CSGGGTSQETQYF. The CDR3 DNA reads TGCAGCGGCGGGGGGACTAGCCAAGAGACCCAGTACTTC.

The gene calls are TRBV9 and TRBJ2-2; no reliable D call. The germline V gene has CDR1 SGDLS and CDR2 YYNGEE. This CDR3 has 15 residues. V lost 2 bases, J lost 0 bases, and 8 bases lay in between. The CDR3 DNA follows: TGTGCCAGCAGCGTGTACGGGTCGAACACCGGGGAGCTGTTTTTT. Protein sequence: CASSVYGSNTGELFF.

This clonotype was counted once. The chain is built from TRBV19 and TRBJ2-4; 7 nucleotides align to TRBD1. Germline V gene sequence: CDR1 LNHDA, CDR2 SQIVND (reference sequence). V dropped 10 bases and J dropped 6; count of bases not matched to a gene: 6. The CDR3 length is 12 residues. CDR3 region: CATSRDRNIQYF. CDR3 DNA: TGTGCCACTAGCCGGGACAGAAACATTCAGTACTTC. Full variable domain (remainder filled in from reference TRBV19 and TRBJ2-4): DGGITQSPKYLFRKEGQNVTLSCEQNLNHDAMYWYRQDPGQGLRLIYYSQIVNDFQKGDIAEGYSVSREKKESFPLTVTSAQKNPTAFYLCATSRDRNIQYFGAGTRLSVL.

CDR3: CASSQMSGPGNTIYF. The CDR3, as DNA: TGTGCCAGCAGCCAAATGAGTGGCCCTGGAAACACCATATATTTT. The chain couples TRBV3-1 to TRBJ1-3; D unresolved. CDR3 length: 15 amino acids. V was cut by 2 bases and J by 2 bases, with 10 bases left in between. From germline, CDR1 is LGHDT and CDR2 YNNKEL (reference sequence). The full variable domain, completed using reference TRBV3-1 and TRBJ1-3, is DTAVSQTPKYLVTQMGNDKSIKCEQNLGHDTMYWYKQDSKKFLKIMFSYNNKELIINETVPNRFSPKSPDKAHLNLHINSLELGDSAVYFCASSQMSGPGNTIYFGEGSWLTVV.